These 30 T cell receptor beta chains were sequenced from one sample in a study of siplizumab effects on memory and regulatory T cells. Clones were read by immunoSEQ multiplex PCR, and TCRdb kept only the in-frame ones, dropping some. The sample has approximately 5,700 clones, over 45% seen once. Mixed lymphocyte reaction cells underwent more than 5 days of coculture at 37°C. The antigens these receptors bind are not known. What was sequenced was CFSE-low (dividing) CD8+ T cells sorted from an allogeneic mixed lymphocyte reaction. These receptors originate from a human donor in good health; the cells came from an allogeneic mixed lymphocyte reaction. Some clones in this sample may be carry-over from other donors' samples.

This clone was detected a few times. This rearrangement joins TRBV15 to TRBJ2-1; no definite D call. V was clipped by 1 base and J by 8 bases, with 18 bases between them. CDR3 length equals 16 residues. Germline CDR1 reads LNHNV; CDR2 reads YYDKDF (reference sequence). CDR3 protein: CATSRGLGSRSDEQFF. In nucleotides, the CDR3 is TGTGCCACCAGCAGAGGACTTGGTAGCCGGAGCGATGAGCAGTTCTTC.

This sequence joins TRBV7-9 and TRBJ2-1; D call uncertain. V shed 5 bases and J shed 8 bases, with 13 bases lying between them. This CDR3 is 13 amino acids long. Germline CDR1 and CDR2: SEHNR and FQNEAQ (reference sequence). The CDR3 protein is CASSRTSLDEQFF. CDR3 DNA sequence: TGTGCCAGCAGCCGAACCAGTCTCGATGAGCAGTTCTTC.

CDR3 coding DNA: TGTGCCACCAGGGGGTCCCCTTCTTGGGGGGAGCTGTTTTTT. The encoded protein is CATRGSPSWGELFF. V gene TRBV15 combines with J gene TRBJ2-2; D gene uncertain. Germline CDR1 LNHNV, CDR2 YYDKDF (reference sequence). The CDR3 totals 14 residues. Trimming shortened V by 6 bases and J by 8 bases, and 16 bases separated the two germline ends.

By sample share, this clone is medium-sized. The chain links TRBV27 to TRBJ2-7; possible D gene TRBD1, 6 bases. Germline assignment: CDR1 MNHEY and CDR2 SMNVEV (reference sequence). V lost 3 bases, J lost 3 bases, and 9 bases lay in between. The CDR3 extends over 13 amino acids. This CDR3 is CASSFQGIYEQYF. CDR3 in DNA: TGTGCCAGCAGTTTCCAGGGGATCTACGAGCAGTACTTC.

The chain uses TRBV29-1 and TRBJ2-1; 8 bases are a match to TRBD1. The CDR3 is 16 amino acids. Looked up from germline, CDR1 is SQVTM and CDR2 is ANQGSEA. V shed 0 bases, J shed 3 bases, and the junction held 7 bases outside the gene matches. The CDR3 protein is CSVEDLPDRVYNEQFF. As DNA, the CDR3 is TGCAGCGTTGAAGACCTCCCGGACAGGGTCTACAATGAGCAGTTCTTC.

This chain joins TRBV7-9 and TRBJ1-1; weak D call: TRBD1 (5 bases). Germline V gene sequence: CDR1 SEHNR, CDR2 FQNEAQ (reference sequence). V was clipped by 5 bases and J by 8 bases, with 12 bases between them. The CDR3 sequence is 12 residues long. CDR3 residues: CASSPPGLEAFF. DNA of the CDR3: TGTGCCAGCAGCCCCCCGGGACTGGAAGCTTTCTTT. Variable domain in full (rest from reference TRBV7-9 and TRBJ1-1): DTGVSQNPRHKITKRGQNVTFRCDPISEHNRLYWYRQTLGQGPEFLTYFQNEAQLEKSRLLSDRFSAERPKGSFSTLEIQRTEQGDSAMYLCASSPPGLEAFFGQGTRLTVV.

This clone was observed a handful of times. The chain carries TRBV5-4 and TRBJ2-2; tentative D call: TRBD1 (5 bases). Germline V gene lookup returns CDR1 SGHNT and CDR2 YYREEE (reference sequence). V lost 2 bases, J lost 3 bases, and 11 bases lay in between. This CDR3 region has 15 residues. The CDR3 sequence: CASSFWGGYTGELFF. Written as DNA, the CDR3 is TGTGCCAGCAGCTTTTGGGGCGGTTACACCGGGGAGCTGTTTTTT.

The chain couples TRBV27 to TRBJ2-5; no definite D call. Germline V CDR1 and CDR2: MNHEY, SMNVEV (reference sequence). V shed 1 base and J shed 1 base, with 4 bases lying between them. The CDR3 extends over 13 amino acids. Here the CDR3 reads CASSLWGQETQYF. DNA for the CDR3: TGTGCCAGCAGTTTATGGGGCCAAGAGACCCAGTACTTC.

The chain couples TRBV5-4 to TRBJ2-7, with 9 bases matching TRBD2. The CDR3 is 15 residues long. Germline CDR1 is SGHNT and CDR2 is YYREEE (reference sequence). With 4 bases clipped from V and 3 bases from J, the junction kept 8 bases outside the gene matches. CDR3 region: CASSPQAREGYEQYF. CDR3 DNA sequence: TGTGCCAGCAGCCCTCAGGCGCGGGAGGGCTACGAGCAGTACTTC.

V is TRBV29-1 and J is TRBJ2-7; D is unresolved. The CDR3 spans 13 residues. Germline V gene sequence: CDR1 SQVTM, CDR2 ANQGSEA. The V end lost 2 bases, the J end lost 2 bases, and 10 bases lay between the germline ends. CDR3 coding DNA: TGCAGCGTTGAATGGCAATACACCTACGAGCAGTACTTC. It is translated as CSVEWQYTYEQYF.

This chain links TRBV6-5 with TRBJ2-3; D is undetermined. CDR1 is MNHEY and CDR2 is SVGAGI in the germline V gene. V lost 3 bases to trimming and J lost 1 base, with 11 bases between them. CDR3 length: 15 amino acids. The CDR3 DNA follows: TGTGCCAGCAGTTATCAGAGTCGGGGCACAGATACGCAGTATTTT. Protein product: CASSYQSRGTDTQYF.

The chain is built from TRBV5-5 and TRBJ2-7; D not certain. Trimming cost V 0 bases and J 3 bases, with 13 bases left between them. Germline lookup yields CDR1 SGHKS and CDR2 YYEKEE (reference sequence). This CDR3 contains 15 residues. CDR3 loop: CASSLAIPIHYEQYF. CDR3 coding DNA: TGTGCCAGCAGCTTGGCTATACCCATCCACTACGAGCAGTACTTC.

The chain employs TRBV5-5 and TRBJ2-2, with no clear D. Trimming took off 4 bases at V and 2 bases at J, with 18 bases between the two ends. Germline V gene data show CDR1 as SGHKS and CDR2 as YYEKEE (reference sequence). The CDR3 spans 17 residues. DNA of the CDR3: TGTGCCAGCAGCCAAGCAAGGCGGCAGGATAACACCGGGGAGCTGTTTTTT. It encodes CASSQARRQDNTGELFF.

The chain couples TRBV6-5 to TRBJ1-1, with D perhaps matching TRBD1 (5 bases). The V and J ends lost 7 bases and 2 bases respectively, with 11 bases between them. From germline, CDR1 is MNHEY and CDR2 SVGAGI. CDR3 length: 13 amino acids. This chain's CDR3 is CASNFDRNTEAFF. CDR3 sequence (DNA): TGTGCCAGCAATTTCGACAGAAACACTGAAGCTTTCTTT.

This CDR3 is CASRLAGSSYNEQFF. The CDR3 bases are TGTGCCAGCAGGCTAGCGGGGAGCTCCTACAATGAGCAGTTCTTC. This sequence joins TRBV2 and TRBJ2-1; the match to TRBD2 covers 9 bases. Germline CDR1 and CDR2: SNHLY and FYNNEI. The CDR3 runs 15 residues. V dropped 6 bases and J dropped 0; count of bases not matched to a gene: 3.

The chain combines TRBV11-1 with TRBJ2-3, with D uncertain. CDR3 length: 14 amino acids. Germline CDR1 and CDR2: SGHAT and FQDESV (reference sequence). Trimming removed 1 base at V and 0 bases at J, with 5 bases between. The chain's CDR3 is CASSLVGSTDTQYF. The CDR3, as DNA: TGTGCCAGCAGCTTAGTGGGCAGCACAGATACGCAGTATTTT.

The rearrangement joins TRBV7-9 to TRBJ2-3, with TRBD2 identical over 7 bases. The CDR3 contains 16 residues. Per the germline V gene, CDR1 is SEHNR and CDR2 is FQNEAQ (reference sequence). V gave up 3 bases and J gave up 10 bases; unmatched junction bases: 16. The CDR3 region has the DNA TGTGCCAGCAGCTTTTCCAGTACTAGCGATTTCTTGGCGCAGTATTTT. Its translation: CASSFSSTSDFLAQYF.

The V gene is TRBV5-6, the J gene TRBJ1-2; 10 bases are a match to TRBD1. In germline, CDR1 is SGHDT, CDR2 YYEEEE. Trimming cost V 1 base and J 3 bases; bases outside gene matches: 15. CDR3 length equals 19 residues. The CDR3 is CASSLLPTTGGGGDYGYTF. DNA of the CDR3: TGTGCCAGCAGCTTGCTCCCCACGACAGGGGGCGGAGGAGACTATGGCTACACCTTC.

This clone was detected a few times. J is TRBJ2-1 and V is TRBV7-9, with D maybe TRBD2 (5 bases). Germline CDR1 and CDR2: SEHNR and FQNEAQ (reference sequence). The CDR3 runs to 12 residues. V lost 4 bases and J 8 bases, leaving 9 bases between the germline ends. This chain's CDR3 is CASSYDYHEQFF. CDR3 nucleotides: TGTGCCAGCAGCTATGACTATCATGAGCAGTTCTTC.

The chain combines TRBV27 with TRBJ2-2; D uncertain. Trimming stripped 5 bases from V and 0 bases from J, with 10 bases between. The CDR3 sequence is 15 residues long. From germline, CDR1 is MNHEY and CDR2 SMNVEV (reference sequence). CDR3 bases: TGTGCCAGCAGTCCCTGGATGGCGAACACCGGGGAGCTGTTTTTT. Residues: CASSPWMANTGELFF.

The rearrangement uses TRBV2 and TRBJ2-5; 7 nucleotides line up with TRBD2. The CDR3 runs to 15 residues. The ends lost 3 bases at V and 0 bases at J; junction bases unmatched: 4. Germline V lookup: CDR1 SNHLY, CDR2 FYNNEI. For the CDR3, the DNA is TGTGCCAGCAGTGAGCCCGGGACTAACCAAGAGACCCAGTACTTC. This translates into CASSEPGTNQETQYF.

The rearrangement joins TRBV9 to TRBJ2-3, with D possibly matching TRBD2 (5 bases). CDR3 length: 16 residues. The V end was cut by 3 bases, the J end by 0 bases, with 14 bases between. Germline V gives CDR1 SGDLS, CDR2 YYNGEE. CDR3 sequence reads: CASSESTTRSTDTQYF. CDR3 coding DNA: TGTGCCAGCAGCGAGTCGACTACCCGAAGCACAGATACGCAGTATTTT. Complete variable domain (other parts from reference TRBV9 and TRBJ2-3): DSGVTQTPKHLITATGQRVTLRCSPRSGDLSVYWYQQSLDQGLQFLIQYYNGEERAKGNILERFSAQQFPDLHSELNLSSLELGDSALYFCASSESTTRSTDTQYFGPGTRLTVL.

This chain uses TRBV28 with TRBJ2-7; D perhaps matches TRBD2 (6 bases). With 8 bases removed from V and 0 bases from J, the gap between germline ends came to 14 bases. Germline assignment: CDR1 MDHEN and CDR2 SYDVKM. The CDR3 length is 14 residues. The CDR3 loop reads CASGERATSYEQYF. The CDR3 coding sequence is TGTGCCAGCGGTGAGCGGGCCACCTCCTACGAGCAGTACTTC.

The CDR3 loop reads CASSFRGNSYEQYF. DNA for the CDR3: TGTGCCAGCAGCTTCAGGGGGAACTCCTACGAGCAGTACTTC. J is TRBJ2-7 and V is TRBV5-6; TRBD1 matches at 7 bases. CDR3 length: 14 residues. CDR1 is SGHDT, CDR2 YYEEEE, per germline. The V and J ends lost 2 bases and 0 bases, in that order; junction bases with no gene match: 2.

This chain links TRBV28 with TRBJ2-2, with D possibly TRBD1 on 5 matching bases. CDR1 is MDHEN, CDR2 SYDVKM, per germline. This CDR3 contains 14 residues. The ends were cut back, 3 bases at V and 4 bases at J, with 9 bases in the middle. CDR3 sequence (DNA): TGTGCCAGCAGTTTCTTTCAGGGCACCGGGGAGCTGTTTTTT. Residues: CASSFFQGTGELFF.

The chain has TRBV6-1 and TRBJ2-7, with D possibly TRBD2 on 7 matching bases. The CDR3 totals 14 residues. Trimming stripped 7 bases from V and 3 bases from J, with 16 bases between. Looked up from germline, CDR1 is MNHNS and CDR2 is SASEGT. Written as DNA, the CDR3 is TGTGCCAGCAAGGGGGGAGGGCCCCTCTACGAGCAGTACTTC. Amino acid sequence: CASKGGGPLYEQYF.

V is TRBV5-6 and J is TRBJ2-7; D is undetermined. The CDR3 consists of 13 residues. V lost 3 bases and J 2 bases, leaving 9 bases between the germline ends. CDR1 and CDR2 from the germline V gene are SGHDT and YYEEEE. CDR3 residues: CASSWTDAYEQYF. The CDR3 region has the DNA TGTGCCAGCAGCTGGACCGATGCCTACGAGCAGTACTTC.

This clone was recorded only once. The chain employs TRBV12-2 and TRBJ2-4; the table's D call, TRBD2, has no DNA check behind it. TRBV12-2 is a recognized pseudogene. This CDR3 is 18 amino acids long. CDR3 region: CASRFGLAGGLAKNIQYF. The CDR3 DNA reads TGTGCAAGTCGCTTCGGACTAGCGGGAGGGCTAGCCAAAAACATTCAGTACTTC.

The J gene is TRBJ2-7, the V gene TRBV27; D possibly uses TRBD1 or TRBD2 (5 bases each). Germline V gene data show CDR1 as MNHEY and CDR2 as SMNVEV (reference sequence). The CDR3 length is 16 residues. Trimming pared 0 bases from V and 0 bases from J, leaving 12 bases between. The CDR3 spells CASSLSLGTVSYEQYF. CDR3 nucleotide sequence: TGTGCCAGCAGTTTATCGCTTGGGACGGTCTCCTACGAGCAGTACTTC.

This clone appeared a few times. Written as DNA, the CDR3 is TGTGCCAGCAGTTTAGGGACAGGGGTTCAGCCCCAGCATTTT. Protein product: CASSLGTGVQPQHF. The V and J genes are TRBV27 and TRBJ1-5; the match to TRBD1 covers 10 bases. V lost 2 bases, J lost 6 bases, and 1 base stayed unmatched. This CDR3 spans 14 amino acids. Germline V gives CDR1 MNHEY, CDR2 SMNVEV (reference sequence).